The next 8 T cell receptor beta chains were all read from a single sample in a study of tumor-infiltrating lymphocytes in primary liver carcinoma. Making TCR beta cDNA involved around 520 ng total RNA and a constant-region primer. Libraries for TCR beta were built through three nested multiplex PCR rounds, which together made up a slightly modified ARM-PCR procedure. The first two PCR rounds used TRBV1-TRBV30 forward primers with a C-beta reverse primer, nine to ten cycles each. In TCRdb, the multiplex PCR reads were re-called with MiXCR into one record per CDR3 protein. The profile shows about 190,000 distinct CDR3 sequences, around four fifths of them singletons. Total RNA and DNA came together from approximately 20-30 mg of bulk tissue without cell sorting. The specimen sequenced was tumor tissue from primary liver carcinoma. Receptors originate from a man aged 40-49 years with primary liver carcinoma and hepatitis B virus infection.

Concerning this clonotype itself: The junction departs from the called germline gene at one end, perhaps through a read error. The chain combines TRBV5-6 with TRBJ2-2; D possibly corresponds to TRBD2 (5 bases). This CDR3 has 16 residues. Looked up from germline, CDR1 is SGHDT and CDR2 is YYEEEE. The CDR3 region has the DNA TGTGCCAGCAGCTTGCCCTATAACAAGAACACCGGGGAGCTGCTTTTT. It translates to CASSLPYNKNTGELLF.

Regarding this clonotype: One end of the junction fails to match germline, which may point to a read error. The J gene is TRBJ1-6, the V gene TRBV11-1; D may be TRBD1 (6 bases). There are 13 residues in the CDR3. CDR1 and CDR2 from the germline V gene are SGHAT and FQDESV (reference sequence). The CDR3 region has the DNA TGTGCCAGCAGCCGGACAGTGGTTTCGCCCCACCACTTT. Its protein is CASSRTVVSPHHF.

This chain links TRBV11-2 with TRBJ2-5, with D maybe TRBD2 (5 bases). V dropped 5 bases and J dropped 10 bases, with 23 bases sitting between them. Per germline, CDR1 SGHAT and CDR2 FQNNGV. The CDR3 sequence is 15 residues long. The CDR3 spells CASSLRSAPGMSQYF. DNA for the CDR3: TGTGCCAGCAGCCTCCGGTCAGCCCCCGGGATGAGCCAGTACTTC.

Points on this clonotype: One end of the junction fails to match germline, which may point to a read error. This chain links TRBV4-3 with TRBJ2-5; D is unresolved. Germline V gene lookup returns CDR1 LGHNA and CDR2 YSLEER. The CDR3 runs 15 residues. Here the CDR3 DNA reads TGCGCCAGCAGTCAAGCATTCCGTTTGACTGAGACCCAGTACTTC. As protein: CASSQAFRLTETQYF.

This clonotype was counted once. The genes are TRBV29-1 and TRBJ2-3; 7 bases map to TRBD1. The CDR3 has 13 amino acids. The J segment lost 12 bases and the V segment lost 7 bases, leaving 16 bases of the junction unmatched. Looked up from germline, CDR1 is SQVTM and CDR2 is ANQGSEA. The chain's CDR3 is CSALEGATDIQYF. The CDR3 DNA is TGCAGCGCACTAGAGGGGGCAACAGATATACAGTATTTT.

A word on this clonotype: A read error is likely, as this CDR3 ends without the conserved phenylalanine or tryptophan. V and J are TRBV10-1 and TRBJ2-1; the match to TRBD2 covers 8 bases. The CDR3 covers 16 residues. Per the germline V gene, CDR1 is WNHNN and CDR2 is SYGVQD (reference sequence). The J segment lost 9 bases and the V segment lost 3 bases, leaving 13 bases of the junction unmatched. This CDR3 is CASSDQTSGSDGEQFL. The CDR3 coding sequence is TGCGCCAGCAGTGACCAGACCAGCGGGAGTGATGGTGAGCAGTTCTTA.

Regarding this clonotype: As the CDR3 is not closed by the conserved phenylalanine or tryptophan, this likely results from a read error. The rearrangement links TRBV5-4 to TRBJ2-3; no definite D call. Germline V gene lookup returns CDR1 SGHNT and CDR2 YYREEE (reference sequence). The CDR3 covers 17 residues. V was cut by 4 bases and J by 2 bases, with 20 bases left in between. This chain's CDR3 is CASSTSRARNNTDTQYY. The DNA for the CDR3 is TGTGCCAGCAGCACTTCCCGCGCGCGAAATAACACAGATACGCAGTATTAT.

A note on this clonotype: The junction does not match germline at one end; this may be a read error. The genes are TRBV11-3 and TRBJ2-1; weak D call: TRBD1 (6 bases). The CDR3 contains 14 residues. CDR1 SGHNT and CDR2 YENEEA come from the germline V gene. The CDR3: CPSRLDIQGGEQFF. The CDR3 nucleotides are TGTCCCAGCAGATTAGACATACAGGGCGGCGAGCAGTTCTTT. The full variable domain, with the rest looked up from reference TRBV11-3 and TRBJ2-1, is EAGVVQSPRYKIIEKKQPVAFWCNPISGHNTLYWYLQNLGQGPELLIRYENEEAVDDSQLPKDRFSAERLKGVDSTLKIQPAELGDSAVYLCPSRLDIQGGEQFFGPGTRLTVL.